This T cell receptor beta chain was observed in a study of T cell responses to AZD1222 COVID-19 vaccine. Germline V lookup: CDR1 LGHDT, CDR2 YNNKEL (reference sequence). There are 13 residues in the CDR3. Between the trimmed V and J ends, which lost 0 bases and 11 bases, there was a span of 13 bases. Generated by immunoSEQ multiplex PCR, the TCRdb table keeps only in-frame clones and is missing some. The sample has roughly 140,000 clones; around 88% are singletons. The origin of this receptor is an adult in good health. This rearrangement joins TRBV3-1 (or the pseudogene TRBV3-2) to TRBJ1-1; perhaps TRBD1 as D (6 bases). The source material was peripheral blood, sampled on day 0 of AZD1222 vaccination. CDR3 DNA sequence: TGTGCCAGCAGCCAAGACCTAGGGGGGGTGGCTTTCTTT. As protein: CASSQDLGGVAFF.